This TCR beta chain appears in the sequencing data of a study of blood T cell repertoires in COVID-19. The CDR3 sequence is 14 residues long. Germline loops: CDR1 SGHVS, CDR2 FQNEAQ. Between the trimmed V and J ends, which lost 4 bases and 2 bases, there was a span of 12 bases. Per the study methods: Reference gene primers were amplified, and this amplification served to estimate nucleated cell counts. TCRdb's table, derived via immunoSEQ multiplex PCR, lists solely in-frame clones and lacks some. V and J calls and clone size are as listed in that table; D and trimming were resolved from the DNA. The sample has approximately 160,000 clones, around nine tenths seen once.

The source is a man in his 60s with COVID-19, enrolled during active disease. The sequenced sample consisted of peripheral blood. The chain has TRBV7-8 and TRBJ2-7; a possible D gene is TRBD1 (5 bases). CDR3 protein: CASSSLPGTYEQYF. The CDR3 DNA reads TGTGCCAGCAGCTCTCTGCCAGGGACCTACGAGCAGTACTTC.